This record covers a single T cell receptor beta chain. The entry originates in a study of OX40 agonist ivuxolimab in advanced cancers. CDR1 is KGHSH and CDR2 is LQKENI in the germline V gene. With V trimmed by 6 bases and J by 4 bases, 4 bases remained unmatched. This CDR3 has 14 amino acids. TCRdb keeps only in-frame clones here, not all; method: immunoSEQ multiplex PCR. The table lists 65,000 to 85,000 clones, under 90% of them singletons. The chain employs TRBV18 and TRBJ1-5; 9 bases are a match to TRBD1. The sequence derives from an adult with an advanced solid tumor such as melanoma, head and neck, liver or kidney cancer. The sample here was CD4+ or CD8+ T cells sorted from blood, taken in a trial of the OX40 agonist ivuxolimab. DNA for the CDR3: TGTGCCAGCTCGGGACAGGGTAATAATCAGCCCCAGCATTTT. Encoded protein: CASSGQGNNQPQHF. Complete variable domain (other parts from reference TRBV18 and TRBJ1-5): NAGVMQNPRHLVRRRGQEARLRCSPMKGHSHVYWYRQLPEEGLKFMVYLQKENIIDESGMPKERFSAEFPKEGPSILRIQQVVRGDSAAYFCASSGQGNNQPQHFGDGTRLSIL.